This is a list of T cell receptor beta chains from one sample in a study of T-cell memory formation after mild COVID-19. TCRdb re-analysed the 5' RACE reads in MiXCR, keeping a single row per CDR3 protein. The repertoire holds about 430,000 distinct CDR3 sequences, roughly 24% seen once, with 7.5% to 10% in the top ten. The sample consisted of PBMCs or a T cell subset sorted from them (not recorded which). The receptors come from an adult woman who had mild COVID-19 (a few samples of this study predate the infection). Cell type and time point are not known. The CDR3 runs from the conserved cysteine through the conserved F or W. The D gene is left open where the match is weak. Clone size is given for some rows only: seen once, a few or many times, or a class if the clone is expanded.

D: .; J: TRBJ2-1; size: .; V: TRBV5-1; DNA: TGCGCCAGCAGCTTAGGGCCCCGAGGATCCTACAATGAGCAGTTCTTC; CDR3: CASSLGPRGSYNEQFF
D: TRBD2; J: TRBJ2-2; size: .; V: TRBV4-3; DNA: TGCGCCAGCAGCCCAGCGGGAGTCGGGGAGCTGTTTTTT; CDR3: CASSPAGVGELFF
D: .; J: TRBJ2-7; size: .; V: TRBV7-6; DNA: TGTGCCAGCAGCTCTTCCGAACTAGACCCCGAGCAGTACTTC; CDR3: CASSSSELDPEQYF
D: .; J: TRBJ2-2; size: .; V: TRBV12-3/TRBV12-4; DNA: TGTGCCAGCACCTTCACGGGCCGTCGAGCTGGGGAGCTGTTTTTT; CDR3: CASTFTGRRAGELFF
D: TRBD1; J: TRBJ2-7; size: .; V: TRBV3-1; DNA: TGTGCCAGCAGCCCACTACGGACAGGGGGACAGTACTTC; CDR3: CASSPLRTGGQYF
D: .; J: TRBJ1-1; size: .; V: TRBV5-1; DNA: TGCGCCAGCACCCTGGAAGGGCTCACTGAAGCTTTCTTT; CDR3: CASTLEGLTEAFF
D: .; J: TRBJ2-1; size: .; V: TRBV30; DNA: TGTGCCTGGAGAGGAATCAATGAGCAGTTCTTC; CDR3: CAWRGINEQFF
D: .; J: TRBJ1-3; size: .; V: TRBV12-3/TRBV12-4; DNA: TGTGCCAGCAGTTGGGACAACTCTGGAAACACCATATATTTT; CDR3: CASSWDNSGNTIYF
D: .; J: TRBJ1-1; size: .; V: TRBV12-3/TRBV12-4; DNA: TGTGCCAGCATAACTCATCCCGGGGACACTGAAGCTTTCTTT; CDR3: CASITHPGDTEAFF
D: TRBD2; J: TRBJ2-3; size: .; V: TRBV10-2; DNA: TGCGCCAGCAGTCCCGAATGGACTAGCGGGACTAGCACAGATACGCAGTATTTT; CDR3: CASSPEWTSGTSTDTQYF
D: TRBD2; J: TRBJ2-5; size: once; V: TRBV5-4; DNA: TGTGCCAGCAGCTCCCCATTCGGCGGGGGAGAGACCCAGTACTTC; CDR3: CASSSPFGGGETQYF
D: TRBD1; J: TRBJ1-1; size: few; V: TRBV7-9; DNA: TGTGCCAGCAGCTTAGGCGGGACAGGGAGGAACACTGAAGCTTTCTTT; CDR3: CASSLGGTGRNTEAFF
D: TRBD1; J: TRBJ2-2; size: once; V: TRBV7-3; DNA: TGTGCCAGCAGCTTAAGTGAGCCGAGACAGGGTATCACCGGGGAGCTGTTTTTT; CDR3: CASSLSEPRQGITGELFF
D: .; J: TRBJ1-2; size: few; V: TRBV20-1; DNA: TGCAGTGCTAGACAGGAGGGCTACACCTTC; CDR3: CSARQEGYTF
D: TRBD2; J: TRBJ2-7; size: few; V: TRBV5-1; DNA: TGCGCCAGCAGCTCATGGACTAGCGGAGGCTACGAGCAGTACTTC; CDR3: CASSSWTSGGYEQYF
D: .; J: TRBJ1-1; size: .; V: TRBV6-6; DNA: TGTGCCAGCAACAAGAACACTGAAGCTTTCTTT; CDR3: CASNKNTEAFF
D: .; J: TRBJ1-4; size: .; V: TRBV20-1; DNA: TGCAGTGCTAGAGTTCCGACAGGAGCTGCAACTAATGAAAAACTGTTTTTT; CDR3: CSARVPTGAATNEKLFF
D: TRBD1; J: TRBJ1-2; size: .; V: TRBV7-9; DNA: TGTGCCAGCAGCTCCCCGGGACAGATGGTCTATGGCTACACCTTC; CDR3: CASSSPGQMVYGYTF
D: TRBD1; J: TRBJ1-1; size: .; V: TRBV5-6; DNA: TGTGCCAGCAGCCCATGGGACAGGTTGAACACTGAAGCTTTCTTT; CDR3: CASSPWDRLNTEAFF
D: TRBD1; J: TRBJ1-5; size: few; V: TRBV24-1; DNA: TGTGCCACCAGTGGTACCGGGACAGGGGTAAATCAGCCCCAGCATTTT; CDR3: CATSGTGTGVNQPQHF
D: TRBD1; J: TRBJ2-3; size: .; V: TRBV5-5; DNA: TGTGCCAGCAGCCCCGGACAGGTAACAAGGGATACGCAGTATTTT; CDR3: CASSPGQVTRDTQYF
D: .; J: TRBJ1-5; size: .; V: TRBV4-3; DNA: TGCGCCAGCAGCCAAGGAGAGCGGCAGCCCCAGCATTTT; CDR3: CASSQGERQPQHF
D: .; J: TRBJ2-7; size: few; V: TRBV29-1; DNA: TGCAGCGTGTCCCCTGGCAACGAGCAGTACTTC; CDR3: CSVSPGNEQYF
D: TRBD2; J: TRBJ2-1; size: .; V: TRBV3-1; DNA: TGTGCCAGCAGCCAAGAACTAGCGGGTTACAATGAGCAGTTCTTC; CDR3: CASSQELAGYNEQFF
D: TRBD2; J: TRBJ2-7; size: .; V: TRBV9; DNA: TGTGCCAGCAGCGTAGGGAGGAGGACTAGCCCCCACGAGCAGTACTTC; CDR3: CASSVGRRTSPHEQYF
D: .; J: TRBJ2-7; size: many; V: TRBV6-5; DNA: TGTGCCAGTACCACAGGTTACGAGCAGTACTTC; CDR3: CASTTGYEQYF
D: TRBD1; J: TRBJ2-7; size: .; V: TRBV18; DNA: TGTGCCAGCTCGCGCGGACAGGGGGAATTCGAGCAGTACTTC; CDR3: CASSRGQGEFEQYF
D: .; J: TRBJ2-7; size: .; V: TRBV5-6; DNA: TGTGCCAGCAGCTTGGCCGGGACACACTACGAGCAGTACTTC; CDR3: CASSLAGTHYEQYF
D: .; J: TRBJ1-2; size: .; V: TRBV7-9; DNA: TGTGCCAGCAGCCTGATTCGGGGGGCGCGAGACTATGGCTACACCTTC; CDR3: CASSLIRGARDYGYTF
D: .; J: TRBJ1-2; size: .; V: TRBV30; DNA: TGTGCCTGGAGTGTAGTCCTTGGGCCTAATGGCTACACCTTC; CDR3: CAWSVVLGPNGYTF
D: .; J: TRBJ2-1; size: few; V: TRBV7-9; DNA: TGTGCCAGCAGCTTTGCGAGGGAGAATGAGCAGTTCTTC; CDR3: CASSFARENEQFF
D: .; J: TRBJ1-2; size: few; V: TRBV25-1; DNA: TGTGCCAGCAGTGATAGCGGAAAGGGCTACACCTTC; CDR3: CASSDSGKGYTF
D: .; J: TRBJ2-3; size: .; V: TRBV7-6; DNA: TGTGCCAGCAGCAAGGGGGCGCGGGGGTCGATCCGCACAGATACGCAGTATTTT; CDR3: CASSKGARGSIRTDTQYF
D: TRBD2; J: TRBJ2-3; size: .; V: TRBV30; DNA: TGTGCCTGGAGTGTATCAAGGACTAGCGGTAGCACAGATACGCAGTATTTT; CDR3: CAWSVSRTSGSTDTQYF
D: .; J: TRBJ2-1; size: .; V: TRBV6-4; DNA: TGTGCCAGCAGTCGCGGGGGAGGGGGCATGTTTGGCAATGAGCAGTTCTTC; CDR3: CASSRGGGGMFGNEQFF
D: .; J: TRBJ2-1; size: .; V: TRBV3-1; DNA: TGTGCCAGCAGCCAACCAACTAGATACAATGAGCAGTTCTTC; CDR3: CASSQPTRYNEQFF
D: TRBD1; J: TRBJ2-3; size: once; V: TRBV6-2/TRBV6-3; DNA: TGTGCCAGCAGTTACTCACGGACAGGGGGCACAGATACGCAGTATTTT; CDR3: CASSYSRTGGTDTQYF
D: TRBD2; J: TRBJ2-3; size: few; V: TRBV20-1; DNA: TGCAGTGCTAGCTTGACTAGCGGGGCCCCGGCCACAGATACGCAGTATTTT; CDR3: CSASLTSGAPATDTQYF
D: .; J: TRBJ2-7; size: few; V: TRBV10-3; DNA: TGTGCCATCAGTGAGGTTTTATCCGAGCAGTACTTC; CDR3: CAISEVLSEQYF
D: .; J: TRBJ1-1; size: .; V: TRBV10-3; DNA: TGTGCCATCAGTGAGTCGGGAGGGGAGCCCACTGAAGCTTTCTTT; CDR3: CAISESGGEPTEAFF
D: .; J: TRBJ2-2; size: .; V: TRBV12-5; DNA: TGTGCTAGTGGTTTGGCCCCGAAAGAGGCGAGCACCGGGGAGCTGTTTTTT; CDR3: CASGLAPKEASTGELFF
D: .; J: TRBJ1-1; size: .; V: TRBV19; DNA: TGTGCCAGTAGTATATGGGAAGCTTTCTTT; CDR3: CASSIWEAFF
D: .; J: TRBJ1-1; size: .; V: TRBV3-1; DNA: TGTGCCAGCAGCCAAGCGGGTCCCAACACTGAAGCTTTCTTT; CDR3: CASSQAGPNTEAFF
D: .; J: TRBJ2-3; size: .; V: TRBV12-3/TRBV12-4; DNA: TGTGTGCTAGCCGTAGAGGCTACGCAGTATTTT; CDR3: CVLAVEATQYF
D: .; J: TRBJ2-7; size: .; V: TRBV4-3; DNA: TGCGCCAGCAGCCGAACCAGGGGGGACGAGCAGTACTTC; CDR3: CASSRTRGDEQYF
D: TRBD1; J: TRBJ1-2; size: once; V: TRBV6-1; DNA: TGTGCCAGCAGTGACGGGACAGCGAACGTTCGGGGCTACACCTTC; CDR3: CASSDGTANVRGYTF
D: .; J: TRBJ2-2; size: .; V: TRBV7-9; DNA: TGTGCCAGCAGCTTACCGGGGATCGGGGAGCTGTTTTTT; CDR3: CASSLPGIGELFF
D: TRBD1; J: TRBJ1-2; size: .; V: TRBV11-3; DNA: TGTGCCAGCAGCGAAGGACAGGGACTGAGGGGTGGCTACACCTTC; CDR3: CASSEGQGLRGGYTF
D: .; J: TRBJ1-1; size: few; V: TRBV25-1; DNA: TGTGCCAGCTATGAGGGACCGAACACTGAAGCTTTCTTT; CDR3: CASYEGPNTEAFF
D: .; J: TRBJ1-5; size: .; V: TRBV24-1; DNA: TGTGCCACCAGTAATGGTGGACAGAGATATCAGCCCCAGCATTTT; CDR3: CATSNGGQRYQPQHF
D: .; J: TRBJ2-7; size: few; V: TRBV7-9; DNA: TGTGCCAGCAGCCCAGCGTTTGTAGCGGCCCAGACCTACGAGCAGTACTTC; CDR3: CASSPAFVAAQTYEQYF
D: .; J: TRBJ1-2; size: .; V: TRBV27; DNA: TGTGCCAGCAGTTTAGGGGGGTTTGTCGGCTACACCTTC; CDR3: CASSLGGFVGYTF